This T cell receptor beta chain is drawn from a study of tumor-infiltrating lymphocytes in localized non-small cell lung cancer. At the level of the study: Patients included smokers and never-smokers with various histologies, some sampled after neoadjuvant chemotherapy. Study-level results: No T-cell fraction difference was seen between IM1 and IM2 tumors.

The CDR3 consists of 18 residues. The J segment lost 0 bases and the V segment lost 3 bases, leaving 11 bases of the junction unmatched. Germline V gives CDR1 SGHVS, CDR2 FQNEAQ. Concerning this clone itself: The target antigen is unknown.

TCRdb's copy holds only in-frame clones and misses some; the assay was immunoSEQ multiplex PCR. The sample lists tens of thousands of clones; about three fifths were seen once. The rearrangement links TRBV7-8 to TRBJ1-5; 7 bases map to TRBD1. This TCR was sampled from a human donor with non-small cell lung cancer. Sequencing was done on a sample of lung tumor tissue. The chain's CDR3 is CASSFQGQWGDSNQPQHF. The CDR3 bases are TGTGCCAGCAGCTTTCAGGGACAGTGGGGGGATAGCAATCAGCCCCAGCATTTT.